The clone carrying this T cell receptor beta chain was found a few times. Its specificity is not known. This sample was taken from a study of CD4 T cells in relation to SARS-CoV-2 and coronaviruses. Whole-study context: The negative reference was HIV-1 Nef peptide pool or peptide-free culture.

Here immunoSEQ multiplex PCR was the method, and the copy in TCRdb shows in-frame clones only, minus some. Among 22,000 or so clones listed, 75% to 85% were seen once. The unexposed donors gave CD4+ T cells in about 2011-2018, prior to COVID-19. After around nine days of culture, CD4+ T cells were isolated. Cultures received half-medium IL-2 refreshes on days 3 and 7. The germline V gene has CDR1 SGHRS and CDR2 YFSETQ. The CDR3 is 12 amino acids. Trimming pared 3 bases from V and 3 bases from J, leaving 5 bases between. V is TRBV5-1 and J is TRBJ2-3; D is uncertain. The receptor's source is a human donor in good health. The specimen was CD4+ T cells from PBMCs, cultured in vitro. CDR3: CASSSETDTQYF. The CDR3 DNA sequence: TGCGCCAGCAGCTCCGAGACAGATACGCAGTATTTT.